This is a list of T cell receptor beta chains from one sample in a study of long-term antiretroviral therapy in people with HIV. Method: immunoSEQ multiplex PCR; TCRdb's copy keeps in-frame clones and lacks some. This table has more than 25,000 clones, more than 85% appearing once. This sample comprised unsorted PBMCs, obtained about 6.5 years after starting antiretroviral therapy. These receptor sequences come from a woman in her 40s with HIV. CDR3s include the opening cysteine and the closing phenylalanine or tryptophan. Each record gives: D gene, clone size, J gene, V gene, CDR3 DNA, CDR3 protein. D genes are given only for firm matches. Not all rows give a size; the values are once, few, many and, for expanded clones, a class.

d_call: .; clone_size: .; j_call: TRBJ1-1; v_call: TRBV6-6; cdr3_nt: TGTGCCAGCAGTTACTCGTCGGGTGAAGCTTTCTTT; cdr3_aa: CASSYSSGEAFF
d_call: TRBD1; clone_size: .; j_call: TRBJ1-2; v_call: TRBV5-5; cdr3_nt: TGTGCCAGCAGCGAGACACAGGGGAACTATGGCTACACCTTC; cdr3_aa: CASSETQGNYGYTF
d_call: TRBD2; clone_size: .; j_call: TRBJ2-1; v_call: TRBV5-1; cdr3_nt: TGCGCCAGCAGCTTAGGACTAGCGGAGGGCCTGGGGAATGAGCAGTTCTTC; cdr3_aa: CASSLGLAEGLGNEQFF
d_call: TRBD2; clone_size: few; j_call: TRBJ2-7; v_call: TRBV29-1; cdr3_nt: TGCAGCGCTGGGGGGGTGGCAGGGTCGAGCGAGCAGTACTTC; cdr3_aa: CSAGGVAGSSEQYF
d_call: .; clone_size: .; j_call: TRBJ2-5; v_call: TRBV13; cdr3_nt: TGTGCCAGCAGCTTCTCACGTAGGACAGAACAAGAGACCCAGTACTTC; cdr3_aa: CASSFSRRTEQETQYF
d_call: .; clone_size: .; j_call: TRBJ1-1; v_call: TRBV29-1; cdr3_nt: TGCAGCGTTCCGAAAAGGGAGAACACTGAAGCTTTCTTT; cdr3_aa: CSVPKRENTEAFF
d_call: .; clone_size: .; j_call: TRBJ2-2; v_call: TRBV5-1; cdr3_nt: TGCGCCAGCTCTGCTACTAGCACGAGGGACGCCGGGGAGCTGTTTTTT; cdr3_aa: CASSATSTRDAGELFF
d_call: .; clone_size: .; j_call: TRBJ2-6; v_call: TRBV10-3; cdr3_nt: TGTGCCATCAGTGAGTCCCGTCTGGTGACTTTC; cdr3_aa: CAISESRLVTF
d_call: .; clone_size: .; j_call: TRBJ2-2; v_call: TRBV6-5; cdr3_nt: TGTGCCAGCAGGGGGGGAAACACCGGGGAGCTGTTTTTT; cdr3_aa: CASRGGNTGELFF
d_call: .; clone_size: .; j_call: TRBJ1-2; v_call: TRBV19; cdr3_nt: TGTGCCAGTAGTTTCCAGCTCATGCCCTTGAATGGCTACACCTTC; cdr3_aa: CASSFQLMPLNGYTF
d_call: .; clone_size: .; j_call: TRBJ1-1; v_call: TRBV29-1; cdr3_nt: TGCAGCGTTGCCAGCAGGAAGAACACTGAAGCTTTCTTT; cdr3_aa: CSVASRKNTEAFF
d_call: TRBD1; clone_size: .; j_call: TRBJ1-1; v_call: TRBV7-2; cdr3_nt: TGTGCCAGCAGCTTTACAGGGGGTCTGAACACTGAAGCTTTCTTT; cdr3_aa: CASSFTGGLNTEAFF
d_call: .; clone_size: .; j_call: TRBJ2-7; v_call: TRBV10-3; cdr3_nt: TGTGCCATCAGTGAATTCGGGGCAGGGTCGAACGAGCAGTACTTC; cdr3_aa: CAISEFGAGSNEQYF
d_call: .; clone_size: .; j_call: TRBJ1-2; v_call: TRBV19; cdr3_nt: TGTGCCAGTACTGGGGTCGGCAGGGACTATGGCTACACCTTC; cdr3_aa: CASTGVGRDYGYTF
d_call: .; clone_size: once; j_call: TRBJ1-5; v_call: TRBV19; cdr3_nt: TGTGCCAGTAGTATAGTGGGCAGGGTTGGCAATCAGCCCCAGCATTTT; cdr3_aa: CASSIVGRVGNQPQHF
d_call: .; clone_size: .; j_call: TRBJ2-2; v_call: TRBV4-2; cdr3_nt: TGTGCCAGCAGCCAATCCCCGGACACCGGGGAGCTGTTTTTT; cdr3_aa: CASSQSPDTGELFF
d_call: .; clone_size: .; j_call: TRBJ2-1; v_call: TRBV4-3; cdr3_nt: TGCGCCAGCAGCCAAGAAAAGGGTTACTACAATGAGCAGTTCTTC; cdr3_aa: CASSQEKGYYNEQFF
d_call: .; clone_size: .; j_call: TRBJ1-5; v_call: TRBV30; cdr3_nt: TGTGCCTGGAGTGTGGCAGGGCGACAGCCCCAGCATTTT; cdr3_aa: CAWSVAGRQPQHF
d_call: .; clone_size: .; j_call: TRBJ1-1; v_call: TRBV7-9; cdr3_nt: TGTGCCGGGTACTTGGGGAACACTGAAGCTTTCTTT; cdr3_aa: CAGYLGNTEAFF
d_call: .; clone_size: once; j_call: TRBJ2-5; v_call: TRBV7-9; cdr3_nt: TGTGCCAGCAGAAACAGGGAAGGAGAGACCCAGTACTTC; cdr3_aa: CASRNREGETQYF
d_call: .; clone_size: .; j_call: TRBJ1-1; v_call: TRBV18; cdr3_nt: TGTGCCAGCTCACCTTCCTCGGGGGGCGTTATTGAAGCTTTCTTT; cdr3_aa: CASSPSSGGVIEAFF
d_call: .; clone_size: .; j_call: TRBJ1-1; v_call: TRBV6-6; cdr3_nt: TGTGCCAGCAAAGGCTCGGGGACTGAAGCTTTCTTT; cdr3_aa: CASKGSGTEAFF
d_call: TRBD1; clone_size: .; j_call: TRBJ1-2; v_call: TRBV27; cdr3_nt: TGTGCCAGCGCATACGCGGACAGGGAAAACGGCTACACCTTC; cdr3_aa: CASAYADRENGYTF
d_call: .; clone_size: .; j_call: TRBJ1-6; v_call: TRBV6-5; cdr3_nt: TGTGCCAGCAGCAACAGGAACCGCCAAGCACCCCTCCACTTT; cdr3_aa: CASSNRNRQAPLHF